What follows is one T cell receptor beta chain and its context. Its antigen is not known. Sequencing used immunoSEQ multiplex PCR; TCRdb keeps in-frame clones, though not all of them. The table has 90,000 to 150,000 clones, 85% to 95% seen once; the top ten hold more than 0.095%. The source of the sample is a study of graft-versus-host responses after intestinal transplantation. On the study more broadly: Those transplanted obtained multivisceral, liver-intestinal, or isolated intestinal grafts. Tacrolimus and steroids were given for around 3 years to all recipients after anti-thymocyte globulin induction.

Study-wide findings and caveats: Researchers found GvH clones in recipient marrow, and some showed up first in ileum or blood. Individuals carrying graft-donor T cell macrochimerism showed high graft-versus-host to host-versus-graft clonal ratios in allografts.

Germline loops: CDR1 DFQATT, CDR2 SNEGSKA (reference sequence). The CDR3 has 9 amino acids. The V end lost 6 bases, the J end lost 12 bases, and 10 bases lay between the germline ends. This material consisted of unstimulated CD4+ T cells sorted from spleen or lymph node cells, taken before intestinal transplant. This receptor was taken from a human donor who received an intestinal transplant. The chain has TRBV20-1 and TRBJ2-3; D uncertain. In DNA, the CDR3 is TGCAGTGCCACGGATCCACAGTATTTT. Translating gives CSATDPQYF.